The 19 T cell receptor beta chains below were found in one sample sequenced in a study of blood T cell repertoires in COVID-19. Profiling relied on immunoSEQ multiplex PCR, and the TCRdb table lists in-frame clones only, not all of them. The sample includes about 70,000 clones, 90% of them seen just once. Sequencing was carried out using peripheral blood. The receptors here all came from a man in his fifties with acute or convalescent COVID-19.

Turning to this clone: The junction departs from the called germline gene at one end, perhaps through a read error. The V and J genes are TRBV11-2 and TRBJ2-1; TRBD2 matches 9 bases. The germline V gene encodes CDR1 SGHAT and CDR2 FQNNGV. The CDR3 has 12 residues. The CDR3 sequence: CASSLQTSGWVF. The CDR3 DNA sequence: TGTGCCAGCAGCTTACAGACTAGCGGTTGGGTCTTC.

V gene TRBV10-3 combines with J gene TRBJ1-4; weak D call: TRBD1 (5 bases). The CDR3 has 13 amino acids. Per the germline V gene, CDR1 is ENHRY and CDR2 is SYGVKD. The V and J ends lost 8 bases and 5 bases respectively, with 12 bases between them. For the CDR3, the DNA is TGTGCCATCCAGACAGACCTCAATGAAAAACTGTTTTTT. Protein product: CAIQTDLNEKLFF.

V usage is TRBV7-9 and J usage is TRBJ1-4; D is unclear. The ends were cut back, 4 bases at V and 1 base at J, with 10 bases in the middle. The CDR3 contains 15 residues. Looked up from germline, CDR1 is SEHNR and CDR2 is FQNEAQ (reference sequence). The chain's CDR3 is CASSSHGETNEKLFF. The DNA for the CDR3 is TGTGCCAGCAGCTCTCACGGAGAAACTAATGAAAAACTGTTTTTT.

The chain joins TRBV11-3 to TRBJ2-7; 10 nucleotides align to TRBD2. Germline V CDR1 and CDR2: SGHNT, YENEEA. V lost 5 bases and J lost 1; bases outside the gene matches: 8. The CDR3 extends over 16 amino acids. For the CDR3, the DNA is TGTGCCAGCAGCCGGACTAGCGGCGAAGGATCCTACGAGCAGTACTTC. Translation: CASSRTSGEGSYEQYF.

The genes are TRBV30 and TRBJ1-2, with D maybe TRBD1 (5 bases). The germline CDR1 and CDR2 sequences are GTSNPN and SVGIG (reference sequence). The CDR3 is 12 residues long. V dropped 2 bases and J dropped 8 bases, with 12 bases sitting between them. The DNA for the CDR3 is TGTGCCTGGAGTCGGGACTGGAGAGGCTACACCTTC. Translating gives CAWSRDWRGYTF.

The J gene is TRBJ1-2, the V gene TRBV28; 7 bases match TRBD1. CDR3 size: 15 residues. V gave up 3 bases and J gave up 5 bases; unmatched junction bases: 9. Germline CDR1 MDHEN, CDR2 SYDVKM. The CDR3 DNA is TGTGCCAGCAGTTTTATGGGACAGAAAAATTATGGCTACACCTTC. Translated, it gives CASSFMGQKNYGYTF.

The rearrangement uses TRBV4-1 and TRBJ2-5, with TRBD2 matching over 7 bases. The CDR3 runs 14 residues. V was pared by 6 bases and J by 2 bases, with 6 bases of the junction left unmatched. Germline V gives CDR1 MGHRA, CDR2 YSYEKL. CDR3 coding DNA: TGCGCCAGCAGAAGTTCCGGGAGGCAAGAGACCCAGTACTTC. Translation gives CASRSSGRQETQYF.

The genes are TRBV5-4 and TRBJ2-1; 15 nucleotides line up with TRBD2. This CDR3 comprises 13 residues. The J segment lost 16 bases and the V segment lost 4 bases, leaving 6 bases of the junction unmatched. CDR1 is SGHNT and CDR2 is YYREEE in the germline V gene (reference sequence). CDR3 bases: TGTGCCAGCAGCCCAGGACTAGCGGGGGGGCGTTTCTTC. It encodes CASSPGLAGGRFF.

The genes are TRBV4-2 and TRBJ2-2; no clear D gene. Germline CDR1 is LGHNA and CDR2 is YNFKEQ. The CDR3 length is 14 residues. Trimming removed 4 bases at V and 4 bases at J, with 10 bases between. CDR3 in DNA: TGTGCCAGCAGCCCCTACGGTTTCACCGGGGAGCTGTTTTTT. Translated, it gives CASSPYGFTGELFF.

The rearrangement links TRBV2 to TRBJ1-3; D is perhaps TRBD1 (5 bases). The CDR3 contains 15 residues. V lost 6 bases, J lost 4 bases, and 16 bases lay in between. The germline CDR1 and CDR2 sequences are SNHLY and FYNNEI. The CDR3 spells CASSNQGLAGNTIYF. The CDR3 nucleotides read TGTGCCAGCAGCAATCAGGGTCTGGCGGGAAACACCATATATTTT. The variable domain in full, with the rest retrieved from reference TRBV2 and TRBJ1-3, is EPEVTQTPSHQVTQMGQEVILRCVPISNHLYFYWYRQILGQKVEFLVSFYNNEISEKSEIFDDQFSVERPDGSNFTLKIRSTKLEDSAMYFCASSNQGLAGNTIYFGEGSWLTVV.

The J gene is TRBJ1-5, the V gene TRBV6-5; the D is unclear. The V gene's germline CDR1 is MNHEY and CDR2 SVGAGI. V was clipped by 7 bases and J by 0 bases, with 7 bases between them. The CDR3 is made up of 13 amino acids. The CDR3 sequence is CASISHSNQPQHF. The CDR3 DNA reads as TGTGCCAGCATATCACATAGCAATCAGCCCCAGCATTTT.

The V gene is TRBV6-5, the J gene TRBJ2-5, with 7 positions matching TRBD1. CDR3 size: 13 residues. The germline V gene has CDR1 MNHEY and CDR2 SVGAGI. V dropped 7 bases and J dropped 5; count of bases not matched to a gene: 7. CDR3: CASNRGTGETQYF. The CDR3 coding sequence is TGTGCCAGCAACAGGGGTACAGGGGAGACCCAGTACTTC.

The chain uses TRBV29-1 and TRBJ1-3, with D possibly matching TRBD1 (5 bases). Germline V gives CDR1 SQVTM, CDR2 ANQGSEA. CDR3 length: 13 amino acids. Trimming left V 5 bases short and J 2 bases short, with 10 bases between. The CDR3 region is CSVQDITGNTIYF. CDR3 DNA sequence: TGCAGCGTTCAGGACATCACTGGAAACACCATATATTTT.

CDR3 sequence: CASSYSGGSYGYTF. CDR3 nucleotide sequence: TGTGCCAGCAGTTACTCAGGCGGAAGCTATGGCTACACCTTC. The chain joins TRBV6-2 or TRBV6-3 to TRBJ1-2; D remains unclear. The germline CDR1 and CDR2 sequences are MNHEY and SVGEGT. Trimming took off 0 bases at V and 4 bases at J, with 9 bases between the two ends. The CDR3 sequence is 14 residues long.

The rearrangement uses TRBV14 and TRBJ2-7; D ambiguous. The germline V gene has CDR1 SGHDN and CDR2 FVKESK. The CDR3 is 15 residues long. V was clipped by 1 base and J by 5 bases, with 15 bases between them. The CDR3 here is CASSQGTVPFDEQYF. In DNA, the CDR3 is TGTGCCAGCAGCCAAGGTACAGTCCCTTTCGACGAGCAGTACTTC.

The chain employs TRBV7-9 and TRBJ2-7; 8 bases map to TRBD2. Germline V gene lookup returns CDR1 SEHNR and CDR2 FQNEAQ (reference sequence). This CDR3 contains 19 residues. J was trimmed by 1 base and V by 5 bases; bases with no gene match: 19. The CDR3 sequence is CASSPSGLAGTDFSYEQYF. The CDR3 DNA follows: TGTGCCAGCAGCCCATCGGGGCTAGCGGGCACGGACTTTTCCTACGAGCAGTACTTC.

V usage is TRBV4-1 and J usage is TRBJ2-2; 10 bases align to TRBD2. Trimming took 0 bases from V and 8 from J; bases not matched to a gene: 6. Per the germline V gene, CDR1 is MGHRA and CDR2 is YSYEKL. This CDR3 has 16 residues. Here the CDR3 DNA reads TGCGCCAGCAGCCAAGATGGGGCTAGCGGGAGTGGGGAGCTGTTTTTT. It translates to CASSQDGASGSGELFF.

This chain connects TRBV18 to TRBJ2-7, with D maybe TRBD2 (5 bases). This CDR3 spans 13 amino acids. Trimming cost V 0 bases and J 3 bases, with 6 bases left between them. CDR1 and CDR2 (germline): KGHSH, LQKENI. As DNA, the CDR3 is TGTGCCAGCTCACCACCCAGCGGCTACGAGCAGTACTTC. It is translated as CASSPPSGYEQYF.

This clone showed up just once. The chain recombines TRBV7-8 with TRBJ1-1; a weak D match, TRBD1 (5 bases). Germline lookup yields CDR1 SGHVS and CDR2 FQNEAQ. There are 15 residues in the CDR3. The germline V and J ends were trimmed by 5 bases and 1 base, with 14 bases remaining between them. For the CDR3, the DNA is TGTGCCAGCAGCCCCAACCCCGACAGGAACACTGAAGCTTTCTTT. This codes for CASSPNPDRNTEAFF. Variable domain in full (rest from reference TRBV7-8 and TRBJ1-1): GAGVSQSPRYKVAKRGQDVALRCDPISGHVSLFWYQQALGQGPEFLTYFQNEAQLDKSGLPSDRFFAERPEGSVSTLKIQRTQQEDSAVYLCASSPNPDRNTEAFFGQGTRLTVV.